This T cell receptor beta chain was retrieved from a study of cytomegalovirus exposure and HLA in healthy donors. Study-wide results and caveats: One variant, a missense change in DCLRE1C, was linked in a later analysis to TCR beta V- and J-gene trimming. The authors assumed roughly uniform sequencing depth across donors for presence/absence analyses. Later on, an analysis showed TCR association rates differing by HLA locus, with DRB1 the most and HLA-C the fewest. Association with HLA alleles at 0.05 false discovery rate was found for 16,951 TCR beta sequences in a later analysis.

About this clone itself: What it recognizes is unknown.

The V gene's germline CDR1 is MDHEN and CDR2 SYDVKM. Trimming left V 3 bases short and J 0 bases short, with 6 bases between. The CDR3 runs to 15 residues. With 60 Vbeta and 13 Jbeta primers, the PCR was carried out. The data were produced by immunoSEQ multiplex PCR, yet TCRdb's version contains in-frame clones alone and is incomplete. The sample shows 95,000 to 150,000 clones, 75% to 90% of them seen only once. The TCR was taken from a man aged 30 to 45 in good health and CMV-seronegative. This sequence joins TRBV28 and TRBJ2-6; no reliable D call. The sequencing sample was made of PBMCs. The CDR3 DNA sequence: TGTGCCAGCAGTTTCGGTGGCTCTGGGGCCAACGTCCTGACTTTC. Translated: CASSFGGSGANVLTF.